The text below deals with one T cell receptor (beta chain). The antigen is unknown. The data are from a study of T cell responses to AZD1222 COVID-19 vaccine. Method: immunoSEQ multiplex PCR; TCRdb's copy keeps in-frame clones and lacks some. Among about 130,000 clones listed, roughly 90% were seen once. Pooling covered second doses at about 4 or about 12 weeks. Study results and limitations: Repertoire sampling occurred only after the peak T cell response. White British donors predominated, females outnumbered males, and clonal diversity was possibly underestimated.

This material consisted of peripheral blood, taken 28 days after the second AZD1222 dose. The sequence derives from an adult who received the AZD1222 COVID-19 vaccine.

The CDR3 protein is CASSPTGGSGANVLTF. In DNA, the CDR3 is TGTGCCAGCAGCCCGACAGGGGGCTCTGGGGCCAACGTCCTGACTTTC. The chain uses TRBV16 and TRBJ2-6, with 9 bases aligning to TRBD1. V gave up 4 bases and J gave up 0 bases; unmatched junction bases: 1. The CDR3 length is 16 residues. Per germline, CDR1 KGHSY and CDR2 FQNENV.